The entry below gives a single TCR beta chain sequence along with its context. As yet, its antigen is unknown. The data belong to a study of chemoradiotherapy in HPV16-positive cancers. Trimming took 2 bases from V and 5 from J, leaving 10 bases between them. This CDR3 is 13 amino acids long. Germline lookup yields CDR1 SGHDT and CDR2 YYEEEE. Assay used: immunoSEQ multiplex PCR; TCRdb lists only in-frame clones, some missing. The data hold around 15,000 clones, with 78% observed a single time. Study-wide results and caveats: HPV-specific T cells were functionally defined from only a couple of HPV16-positive patients.

V is TRBV5-6 and J is TRBJ1-2; D is ambiguous. Sample collection was performed from a patient who underwent chemoradiotherapy. The clonotype was recovered from a human donor with HPV-associated anogenital cancer. This CDR3 reads CASSLGTEYGYTF. The CDR3 DNA sequence: TGTGCCAGCAGCTTAGGCACGGAGTATGGCTACACCTTC.